This passage covers 23 T cell receptor beta chains from one sample sequenced in a study of OX40 agonist ivuxolimab in advanced cancers. Repertoires were generated with immunoSEQ multiplex PCR, while TCRdb's copy carries only in-frame clones and drops some. This table holds tens of thousands of clones, 89% found once. The sequencing used CD4+ or CD8+ T cells sorted from blood, collected in a trial of the OX40 agonist ivuxolimab. The receptors here all came from an adult with an advanced solid tumor such as melanoma, head and neck, liver or kidney cancer.

This clone has more than one count but fewer than ten. The J gene is TRBJ2-7, the V gene TRBV7-8; D ambiguous. The CDR3 loop spans 12 amino acids. Germline V gene lookup returns CDR1 SGHVS and CDR2 FQNEAQ. The germline V and J ends were trimmed by 5 bases and 3 bases, with 8 bases remaining between them. CDR3 region: CASSTRSYEQYF. The CDR3 nucleotides read TGTGCCAGCAGCACACGGAGCTACGAGCAGTACTTC. Filled out from reference TRBV7-8 and TRBJ2-7, the complete variable domain reads GAGVSQSPRYKVAKRGQDVALRCDPISGHVSLFWYQQALGQGPEFLTYFQNEAQLDKSGLPSDRFFAERPEGSVSTLKIQRTQQEDSAVYLCASSTRSYEQYFGPGTRLTVT.

This clone was recorded only once. The chain combines TRBV11-2 with TRBJ2-5; 8 bases fit TRBD2. Losses at the gene ends were 0 bases for V and 5 bases for J; bases not matched to a gene: 14. In germline, CDR1 is SGHAT, CDR2 FQNNGV. The CDR3 spans 18 residues. The CDR3 region has the DNA TGTGCCAGCAGCTTAGAACGGGGGGGCGAAATTCGGGTGGAGACCCAGTACTTC. It translates to CASSLERGGEIRVETQYF.

The chain recombines TRBV6-5 with TRBJ2-3; D remains ambiguous. The ends were cut back, 2 bases at V and 2 bases at J, with 11 bases in the middle. CDR3 length equals 15 residues. Germline assignment: CDR1 MNHEY and CDR2 SVGAGI. CDR3 bases: TGTGCCAGCAGTTACGGGTTGGCAAACACAGATACGCAGTATTTT. Encoded protein: CASSYGLANTDTQYF.

This rearrangement joins TRBV21-1 to TRBJ1-5. TRBV21-1 is a documented pseudogene. The CDR3 is 18 residues long. CDR3 nucleotide sequence: TGTGCCAGCAGCAAATTGAGTGCGGGTAGGAGCGAAAATCAGCCCCAGCATTTT. As protein: CASSKLSAGRSENQPQHF.

V gene TRBV4-3 combines with J gene TRBJ2-5, with D unresolved. CDR1 is LGHNA, CDR2 YSLEER, per germline. This CDR3 is 13 amino acids long. The ends were cut back, 1 base at V and 6 bases at J, with 9 bases in the middle. The CDR3 DNA follows: TGCGCCAGCAGCCAAGTCATCGGGCAGACCCAGTACTTC. Residues: CASSQVIGQTQYF.

This chain joins TRBV7-9 and TRBJ2-1; D might be TRBD2 (7 bases). From germline, CDR1 is SEHNR and CDR2 FQNEAQ (reference sequence). This CDR3 comprises 15 residues. V lost 5 bases to trimming and J lost 7 bases, with 18 bases between them. CDR3 nucleotide sequence: TGTGCCAGCAGCCCATGGGGGGGGCCAGAGAATGAGCAGTTCTTC. Residues: CASSPWGGPENEQFF.

The chain links TRBV6-8 to TRBJ1-6, with 7 bases fitting TRBD1. V lost 8 bases, J lost 1 base, and 8 bases stayed unmatched. The germline V gene encodes CDR1 MNHGY and CDR2 SAAAGT. The CDR3 loop spans 16 amino acids. In nucleotides, the CDR3 is TGTGCCAGCTTCGGACAGGCTATTTCCTATAATTCACCCCTCCACTTT. Residues: CASFGQAISYNSPLHF.

The J gene is TRBJ2-7, the V gene TRBV6-5; D gene unclear. The germline CDR1 and CDR2 sequences are MNHEY and SVGAGI. The CDR3 length is 14 residues. V lost 4 bases and J 2 bases, leaving 12 bases between the germline ends. CDR3 bases: TGTGCCAGCAGTTCGCGAGGATTGACCTACGAGCAGTACTTC. Its protein product is CASSSRGLTYEQYF.

This rearrangement joins TRBV6-6 to TRBJ2-2; D ambiguous. Per germline, CDR1 MNHNY and CDR2 SVGAGI (reference sequence). The ends were cut back, 6 bases at V and 4 bases at J, with 3 bases in the middle. The CDR3 is made up of 11 amino acids. The CDR3 coding sequence is TGTGCCAGCAGCTCCACCGGGGAGCTGTTTTTT. Amino acid sequence: CASSSTGELFF.

A few counts support this clone. The chain joins TRBV6-4 to TRBJ1-2; no firm D call. Trimming cost V 3 bases and J 2 bases, with 16 bases left between them. The CDR3 is 16 amino acids. CDR1 MRHNA and CDR2 SNTAGT come from the germline V gene. CDR3: CASSDIEGELNYGYTF. DNA for the CDR3: TGTGCCAGCAGTGATATCGAGGGAGAGCTGAACTATGGCTACACCTTC.

The chain has TRBV2 and TRBJ1-6; 9 bases map to TRBD1. CDR1 and CDR2 (germline): SNHLY, FYNNEI. The CDR3 runs to 13 residues. With V trimmed by 7 bases and J by 10 bases, 5 bases remained unmatched. Written as DNA, the CDR3 is TGTGCCAGCATCGGGACAGGGTTGTCACCCCTCCACTTT. Protein sequence: CASIGTGLSPLHF.

The rearrangement joins TRBV27 to TRBJ2-1; D possibly corresponds to TRBD2 (5 bases). The germline gives CDR1 MNHEY, CDR2 SMNVEV (reference sequence). The CDR3 runs to 15 residues. V was shortened by 4 bases and J by 2 bases, with 12 bases between the two germline ends. The DNA for the CDR3 is TGTGCCAGCAGTTCGGACTGGCTCCCCTACAATGAGCAGTTCTTC. Protein sequence: CASSSDWLPYNEQFF.

This chain joins TRBV9 and TRBJ1-1; D uncertain. V was trimmed by 0 bases and J by 3 bases, leaving 6 bases between them. This CDR3 region has 13 residues. Germline V gene sequence: CDR1 SGDLS, CDR2 YYNGEE. The CDR3, as DNA: TGTGCCAGCAGCGTAGAAACCTACACTGAAGCTTTCTTT. Its translation is CASSVETYTEAFF.

The rearrangement uses TRBV4-1 and TRBJ2-7; 10 bases align to TRBD2. Trimming took 2 bases from V and 5 from J; bases not matched to a gene: 6. From germline, CDR1 is MGHRA and CDR2 YSYEKL. The CDR3 covers 15 residues. The DNA of the CDR3 is TGCGCCAGCAGCCAAACTGAGCTAGCGGGAGACGAGCAGTACTTC. It codes for CASSQTELAGDEQYF.

This chain links TRBV30 with TRBJ2-7; 10 nucleotides line up with TRBD2. V shed 3 bases and J 3 bases; nucleotides not matched to a gene: 2. CDR3 length: 13 residues. From germline, CDR1 is GTSNPN and CDR2 SVGIG (reference sequence). The CDR3 DNA sequence: TGTGCCTGGAGGAGGACTAGCGGCTACGAGCAGTACTTC. This encodes CAWRRTSGYEQYF.

The CDR3 protein is CASSLFLNDRANYGYTF. CDR3 nucleotide sequence: TGTGCCAGCAGCTTATTCCTTAATGACAGGGCTAACTATGGCTACACCTTC. The genes are TRBV11-3 and TRBJ1-2; TRBD1 aligns across 7 bases. The CDR3 extends over 17 amino acids. J was trimmed by 0 bases and V by 2 bases; bases with no gene match: 9. Per the germline V gene, CDR1 is SGHNT and CDR2 is YENEEA.

The V and J genes are TRBV5-4 and TRBJ2-2; 10 bases line up with TRBD2. This CDR3 has 18 residues. Germline lookup yields CDR1 SGHNT and CDR2 YYREEE (reference sequence). With V trimmed by 3 bases and J by 5 bases, 13 bases remained unmatched. The CDR3 coding sequence is TGTGCCAGCAGCTATTGGCTCCTAGCGGGAGTAGGGACCGGGGAGCTGTTTTTT. Residues: CASSYWLLAGVGTGELFF. The variable domain in full, completed from reference TRBV5-4 and TRBJ2-2, reads ETGVTQSPTHLIKTRGQQVTLRCSSQSGHNTVSWYQQALGQGPQFIFQYYREEENGRGNFPPRFSGLQFPNYSSELNVNALELDDSALYLCASSYWLLAGVGTGELFFGEGSRLTVL.

The rearrangement joins TRBV4-1 to TRBJ2-3, with a tentative D call TRBD1 (5 bases). The CDR3 consists of 13 residues. Germline CDR1 reads MGHRA; CDR2 reads YSYEKL. V lost 1 base to trimming and J lost 4 bases, with 6 bases between them. CDR3: CASSQVGADTQYF. As DNA, the CDR3 is TGCGCCAGCAGCCAAGTAGGGGCAGATACGCAGTATTTT.

V usage is TRBV19 and J usage is TRBJ2-7; TRBD2 is a possible D gene (6 bases). Per the germline V gene, CDR1 is LNHDA and CDR2 is SQIVND (reference sequence). Trimming left V 7 bases short and J 2 bases short, with 15 bases between. The CDR3 is 14 residues long. CDR3 bases: TGTGCCAGTACCCCCGGGGGTAACACCTACGAGCAGTACTTC. Translated, it gives CASTPGGNTYEQYF.

The chain links TRBV15 to TRBJ2-1; tentative D call: TRBD1 (5 bases). V dropped 3 bases and J dropped 12 bases, with 24 bases sitting between them. CDR1 and CDR2 (germline): LNHNV, YYDKDF (reference sequence). The CDR3 has 16 amino acids. This CDR3 reads CATSSGMGRLPQGQFF. The CDR3 nucleotides read TGTGCCACCAGCAGTGGGATGGGGCGTTTGCCTCAAGGGCAGTTCTTC.

The V gene is TRBV27, the J gene TRBJ1-2, with D possibly being TRBD1 (6 bases). V lost 2 bases and J lost 7, with 14 bases in between. Germline V gene sequence: CDR1 MNHEY, CDR2 SMNVEV (reference sequence). CDR3 length: 14 amino acids. CDR3 DNA sequence: TGTGCCAGCAGTTTAGGAACAGGGTTTGGTGGCTACACCTTC. Amino acids: CASSLGTGFGGYTF.

The chain employs TRBV5-5 and TRBJ1-5; D not resolved. Trimming shortened V by 2 bases and J by 0 bases, and 12 bases separated the two germline ends. Germline CDR1 is SGHKS and CDR2 is YYEKEE (reference sequence). CDR3 length equals 16 residues. The CDR3 bases are TGTGCCAGCAGCTTAGGGTCGACTTATAGCAATCAGCCCCAGCATTTT. This translates into CASSLGSTYSNQPQHF.

With respect to this clone: Relative to the germline gene, one junction end is altered; a read error may explain this. The chain links TRBV7-2 to TRBJ2-4; D is ambiguous. This CDR3 has 16 amino acids. Per the germline V gene, CDR1 is SGHTA and CDR2 is FQGNSA. CDR3 DNA sequence: TGTGCCGGCAGCTTAGAAAACACAGAATCCAAAAACATTCAGTACTTC. Translating it yields CAGSLENTESKNIQYF.